This is a list of T cell receptor beta chains from one sample in a study of human T cells and chemical hapten exposure. Using its own MiXCR run on the RACE reads, TCRdb lists one record per CDR3 protein. The table lists 360,000 or so distinct CDR3 sequences, roughly 6.3% of them singletons. Here the sequenced sample was whole blood, taken in connection with sensitization to the hapten diphenylcyclopropenone (DPC). These receptors were obtained from a woman younger than 35 with alopecia areata. Some clones in this sample may be carry-over from other donors' samples. CDR3s include the opening cysteine and the closing phenylalanine or tryptophan. The D gene is left open where the match is weak. Size is stated for part of the rows, as once, few or many counts, or as a class when the clone is expanded.

cdr3_length,v_call,clone_size,d_call,j_call,cdr3_aa,cdr3_nt
14,TRBV12-3/TRBV12-4,many,TRBD1,TRBJ1-5,CASSFKTGDQPQHF,TGTGCCAGCAGTTTTAAGACAGGGGATCAGCCCCAGCATTTT
16,TRBV4-2,few,-,TRBJ2-5,CASSQDQGGDQETQYF,TGTGCCAGCAGCCAAGATCAAGGAGGGGACCAAGAGACCCAGTACTTC
17,TRBV10-3,-,TRBD1,TRBJ2-3,CAISEPNRGVASDTQYF,TGTGCCATCAGTGAGCCCAACAGGGGGGTAGCTTCAGATACGCAGTATTTT
15,TRBV7-9,many,TRBD1,TRBJ1-6,CASSTWGQGQAPLHF,TGTGCCAGCAGCACCTGGGGACAGGGGCAGGCACCCCTCCACTTT
15,TRBV9,many,TRBD1,TRBJ1-2,CASSVLGQGPYGYTF,TGTGCCAGCAGCGTTTTGGGACAGGGACCCTATGGCTACACCTTC
14,TRBV20-1,-,-,TRBJ1-1,CSARWGAQNTEAFF,TGCAGTGCTAGATGGGGGGCCCAGAACACTGAAGCTTTCTTT
14,TRBV5-6,many,TRBD1,TRBJ1-2,CASSPQDRGGGYTF,TGTGCCAGCAGCCCACAGGACAGGGGCGGTGGCTACACCTTC
17,TRBV5-6,-,TRBD1,TRBJ2-6,CASSWGQLSSGANVLTF,TGTGCCAGCAGCTGGGGACAGCTCTCCTCTGGGGCCAACGTCCTGACTTTC
15,TRBV7-2,many,TRBD1,TRBJ1-6,CASSSGQGRGSPLHF,TGTGCCAGCAGCTCCGGACAGGGGCGCGGTTCACCCCTCCACTTT
15,TRBV4-3,many,-,TRBJ1-1,CASSQASLGVTEAFF,TGCGCCAGCAGCCAAGCAAGTTTGGGAGTGACTGAAGCTTTCTTT
16,TRBV4-1,few,-,TRBJ1-2,CASSPLAHRAYDGYTF,TGCGCCAGCAGCCCCCTGGCGCACAGAGCCTATGACGGCTACACCTTC
12,TRBV11-3,few,-,TRBJ2-1,CASSFSTMEQFF,TGTGCCAGCAGCTTCAGTACTATGGAGCAGTTCTTC
11,TRBV25-1,-,-,TRBJ1-4,CASKVGEKLFF,TGTGCCAGCAAAGTTGGGGAAAAACTGTTTTTT
14,TRBV7-9,many,TRBD1,TRBJ1-2,CASSLADRLYGYTF,TGTGCCAGCAGCTTGGCGGACAGGCTCTATGGCTACACCTTC
15,TRBV6-5,few,-,TRBJ1-4,CASSFRQGQNEKLFF,TGTGCCAGCAGTTTTCGCCAGGGGCAAAATGAAAAACTGTTTTTT
14,TRBV6-1,-,TRBD1,TRBJ1-2,CASIKGQTNYGYTF,TGTGCCAGCATCAAGGGACAGACTAACTATGGCTACACCTTC
18,TRBV27,many,TRBD2,TRBJ2-3,CASSLVLAGGPGTDTQYF,TGTGCCAGCAGTTTAGTACTAGCGGGGGGGCCGGGCACAGATACGCAGTATTTT
15,TRBV5-1,few,-,TRBJ2-7,CASSFYGEDPYEQYF,TGCGCCAGCAGCTTCTATGGAGAGGATCCCTACGAGCAGTACTTC
12,TRBV11-2,many,-,TRBJ1-6,CASSPGSSPLHF,TGTGCCAGCAGCCCCGGGAGCTCACCCCTCCACTTT
17,TRBV12-3/TRBV12-4,many,-,TRBJ1-1,CASSPGLERTVNTEAFF,TGTGCCAGCAGCCCGGGCCTCGAACGGACAGTTAACACTGAAGCTTTCTTT
17,TRBV12-3/TRBV12-4,many,-,TRBJ1-6,CASRGRGFRNGNSPLHF,TGTGCCAGCAGAGGTAGGGGGTTTAGGAATGGTAATTCACCCCTCCACTTT
14,TRBV24-1,-,TRBD2,TRBJ2-3,CATGLAGGRDTQYF,TGTGCCACCGGCCTAGCGGGGGGGCGCGATACGCAGTATTTT
13,TRBV13,few,TRBD2,TRBJ2-3,CASTGLEPDTQYF,TGTGCCAGCACGGGACTAGAGCCAGATACGCAGTATTTT
13,TRBV20-1,few,-,TRBJ2-3,CSARPSKTDTQYF,TGCAGTGCCAGGCCATCCAAGACAGATACGCAGTATTTT
13,TRBV12-3/TRBV12-4,-,-,TRBJ2-1,CASSFGRGHEQFF,TGTGCCAGCAGTTTTGGCAGGGGTCATGAGCAGTTCTTC
14,TRBV7-9,many,TRBD1,TRBJ1-1,CASSLGGTVTEAFF,TGTGCCAGCAGCTTGGGGGGGACAGTCACTGAAGCTTTCTTT
16,TRBV7-3,-,-,TRBJ2-6,CASSPSGVSGANVLTF,TGTGCCAGCAGCCCATCGGGGGTCTCGGGGGCCAACGTCCTGACTTTC
16,TRBV3-1,few,TRBD2,TRBJ2-3,CASSHGLAGGQDTQYF,TGTGCCAGCAGCCATGGACTAGCGGGGGGGCAAGATACGCAGTATTTT
13,TRBV11-2,-,-,TRBJ2-3,CASSLWLTDTQYF,TGTGCCAGCAGCTTATGGCTCACAGATACGCAGTATTTT
15,TRBV24-1,few,-,TRBJ1-6,CATDQVLRQRSPLHF,TGTGCCACCGACCAGGTTTTAAGACAGCGGTCACCCCTCCACTTT